The 21 T cell receptor beta chains presented below share a single source sample, sequenced in a study of Ad26.COV2.S vaccination and SARS-CoV-2 variants. Treatment denoted: about 20 received Ad26.COV2.S at low or high dose, single or two shots; about 5 received placebo; per-sample allocation not given. Following the first vaccine or placebo injection, samples were taken on day 63. The method was immunoSEQ multiplex PCR; TCRdb's version includes in-frame clones alone and lacks a portion of them. This sample has roughly 380,000 clones, with roughly 87% found just once. The sequencing here drew on peripheral blood, taken in a trial of Ad26.COV2.S vaccine versus placebo. The receptors stem from a person aged 18-60 years who received the Ad26.COV2.S COVID-19 vaccine or a placebo.

The rearrangement links TRBV6-5 to TRBJ2-5; D perhaps matches TRBD2 (5 bases). Trimming left V 0 bases short and J 2 bases short, with 7 bases between. The CDR3 has 14 residues. Germline CDR1 reads MNHEY; CDR2 reads SVGAGI. CDR3 DNA sequence: TGTGCCAGCAGTTACTCGAGGGTGCAAGAGACCCAGTACTTC. The encoded protein is CASSYSRVQETQYF.

The chain has TRBV30 and TRBJ2-5, with D unclear. Trimming stripped 0 bases from V and 5 bases from J, with 13 bases between. From germline, CDR1 is GTSNPN and CDR2 SVGIG (reference sequence). The CDR3 sequence is 14 residues long. In DNA form, the CDR3 reads TGTGCCTGGAGTGTACGTCGCCCTGCCGAGACCCAGTACTTC. Protein: CAWSVRRPAETQYF.

The CDR3 sequence is CASSTPGGESSEQYF. As DNA, the CDR3 is TGTGCCAGCAGTACCCCAGGGGGCGAATCTAGCGAGCAGTACTTC. The chain uses TRBV28 and TRBJ2-7; TRBD1 matches at 8 bases. This CDR3 region has 15 residues. Germline V gives CDR1 MDHEN, CDR2 SYDVKM. The V and J ends lost 5 bases and 6 bases, in that order; junction bases with no gene match: 12.

The V gene is TRBV4-2, the J gene TRBJ1-1, with D hard to call. The ends were cut back, 0 bases at V and 3 bases at J, with 11 bases in the middle. The CDR3 is 15 residues long. Looked up from germline, CDR1 is LGHNA and CDR2 is YNFKEQ. CDR3 loop: CASSQDRGVDTEAFF. The CDR3 region has the DNA TGTGCCAGCAGCCAAGATCGAGGCGTGGACACTGAAGCTTTCTTT.

The chain is built from TRBV11-2 and TRBJ2-2; D ambiguous. Trimming took off 5 bases at V and 6 bases at J, with 10 bases between the two ends. The germline V gene has CDR1 SGHAT and CDR2 FQNNGV. The CDR3 extends over 13 amino acids. The DNA of the CDR3 is TGTGCCAGCAGCCAATCTGGGCCCGGGGAGCTGTTTTTT. Its translation: CASSQSGPGELFF.

This clone was counted a single time. The chain combines TRBV6-5 with TRBJ1-4, with D possibly matching TRBD1 (5 bases). V lost 4 bases, J lost 3 bases, and 12 bases lay in between. The CDR3 extends over 15 amino acids. Germline V lookup: CDR1 MNHEY, CDR2 SVGAGI. In nucleotides, the CDR3 is TGTGCCAGCAGTTCCGCCAGGGCGGCTAATGAAAAACTGTTTTTT. The encoded protein is CASSSARAANEKLFF.

The chain employs TRBV19 and TRBJ1-2; maybe TRBD1 (5 bases). CDR3 length equals 15 residues. Germline CDR1 reads LNHDA; CDR2 reads SQIVND (reference sequence). The ends were cut back, 7 bases at V and 3 bases at J, with 18 bases in the middle. CDR3 coding DNA: TGTGCCAGTAACCGGGGGTGGGAGCACGACTATGGCTACACCTTC. This sequence encodes CASNRGWEHDYGYTF.

The chain has TRBV30 and TRBJ1-2, with D tentatively TRBD1 (6 bases). Germline V CDR1 and CDR2: GTSNPN, SVGIG (reference sequence). The V and J ends lost 5 bases and 4 bases respectively, with 11 bases between them. The CDR3 runs 12 residues. CDR3 coding DNA: TGTGCCTGGGCCGGACAGAGCTATGGCTACACCTTC. It translates to CAWAGQSYGYTF.

The chain couples TRBV5-8 to TRBJ2-3; 9 bases align to TRBD2. CDR3 length: 15 residues. The germline V gene has CDR1 SGHTS and CDR2 YDEGEE. Germline trimming cut 4 bases from V and 5 bases from J; bases unmatched to any gene: 8. CDR3 region: CASSPGGGAGDTQYF. The CDR3, as DNA: TGTGCCAGCAGCCCCGGCGGGGGGGCCGGAGATACGCAGTATTTT. The complete variable domain, with remaining parts taken from reference TRBV5-8 and TRBJ2-3, reads EAGVTQSPTHLIKTRGQQATLRCSPISGHTSVYWYQQALGLGLQFLLWYDEGEERNRGNFPPRFSGRQFPNYSSELNVNALELEDSALYLCASSPGGGAGDTQYFGPGTRLTVL.

The genes are TRBV19 and TRBJ2-1; 8 bases fit TRBD1. CDR3 length: 14 amino acids. Germline CDR1 is LNHDA and CDR2 is SQIVND (reference sequence). Germline trimming cut 3 bases from V and 10 bases from J; bases unmatched to any gene: 8. The CDR3 region is CASSMSQGAREQFF. CDR3 nucleotide sequence: TGTGCCAGTAGTATGAGCCAGGGGGCGCGCGAGCAGTTCTTC.

The chain recombines TRBV12-3 or TRBV12-4 with TRBJ1-3; the D is unclear. The germline V and J ends were trimmed by 6 bases and 0 bases, with 6 bases remaining between them. The CDR3 loop spans 13 amino acids. This CDR3 is CASRPGSGNTIYF. CDR3 in DNA: TGTGCCAGCAGACCGGGCTCTGGAAACACCATATATTTT.

This clone has a handful of counts. The rearrangement links TRBV19 to TRBJ1-1; D gene ambiguous. CDR3 length: 14 amino acids. Trimming removed 7 bases from V and 5 bases from J, with 17 bases in between. Germline V gene lookup returns CDR1 LNHDA and CDR2 SQIVND (reference sequence). The CDR3 coding sequence is TGTGCCAGTAACTGGGGAACTGGGAAGACTGAAGCTTTCTTT. As protein: CASNWGTGKTEAFF.

The genes are TRBV9 and TRBJ1-1; the D gene is possibly TRBD1 (5 bases). V was pared by 4 bases and J by 5 bases, with 15 bases between. CDR3 length: 14 residues. Germline V CDR1 and CDR2: SGDLS, YYNGEE. In DNA, the CDR3 is TGTGCCAGCAGCCCGGGGGGATTGGTAACTGAAGCTTTCTTT. Amino acid sequence: CASSPGGLVTEAFF.

This chain connects TRBV19 to TRBJ2-2; D is possibly TRBD1 or TRBD2 (6 bases each). This CDR3 is built from 15 residues. The V gene's germline CDR1 is LNHDA and CDR2 SQIVND (reference sequence). V dropped 5 bases and J dropped 0 bases, with 10 bases sitting between them. The CDR3 protein is CASSEGGANTGELFF. DNA for the CDR3: TGTGCCAGTAGTGAGGGGGGCGCGAACACCGGGGAGCTGTTTTTT.

DNA of the CDR3: TGTGCCAGCAGCCTGGGGCCCCCGGGTAATTCACCCCTCCACTTT. It specifies CASSLGPPGNSPLHF. This rearrangement joins TRBV7-3 to TRBJ1-6, with TRBD1 as a possible D gene (5 bases). The CDR3 consists of 15 residues. CDR1 and CDR2 (germline): SGHTA, FQGTGA. V dropped 5 bases and J dropped 6 bases, with 14 bases sitting between them.

V usage is TRBV6-5 and J usage is TRBJ2-1; D gene ambiguous. The ends were cut back, 2 bases at V and 0 bases at J, with 8 bases in the middle. CDR3 length: 15 amino acids. CDR1 and CDR2 from the germline V gene are MNHEY and SVGAGI. CDR3 DNA sequence: TGTGCCAGCAGTTACGGCAGATACTCCTACAATGAGCAGTTCTTC. This gives the protein CASSYGRYSYNEQFF.

The chain is built from TRBV28 and TRBJ2-1; D may be TRBD1 or TRBD2 (5 bases each). This CDR3 has 18 residues. V shed 6 bases and J shed 1 base, with 22 bases lying between them. Looked up from germline, CDR1 is MDHEN and CDR2 is SYDVKM. CDR3: CASRNSQRGRQSYNEQFF. The CDR3 DNA reads TGTGCCAGCAGAAACTCTCAGAGGGGCAGGCAATCCTACAATGAGCAGTTCTTC.

A single count supports this clone. V usage is TRBV27 and J usage is TRBJ2-3; D is unresolved. V was trimmed by 4 bases and J by 9 bases, leaving 5 bases between them. The CDR3 runs 10 residues. Germline V gene data show CDR1 as MNHEY and CDR2 as SMNVEV (reference sequence). The DNA of the CDR3 is TGTGCCAGCAGTTACCCGACGCAGTATTTT. Encoded protein: CASSYPTQYF.

V is TRBV7-2 and J is TRBJ2-7; 7 bases align to TRBD2. The CDR3 spans 14 residues. With 5 bases clipped from V and 0 bases from J, the junction kept 4 bases outside the gene matches. Looked up from germline, CDR1 is SGHTA and CDR2 is FQGNSA. The CDR3, as DNA: TGTGCCAGCAGCCCAAGGACTAGCTCCTACGAGCAGTACTTC. As protein: CASSPRTSSYEQYF.

A word on this clone: Additional DNA sequences in this sample encode the identical CDR3. The CDR3 nucleotides are TGTGCCAGCAGCCTTACCTACGAGCAGTACTTC. Translated: CASSLTYEQYF. The V gene is TRBV11-2, the J gene TRBJ2-7; unclear D gene. V dropped 5 bases and J dropped 2 bases, with 4 bases sitting between them. This CDR3 region has 11 residues. Per germline, CDR1 SGHAT and CDR2 FQNNGV.

This rearrangement joins TRBV29-1 to TRBJ2-7, with 7 bases identical to TRBD1. This CDR3 is built from 15 residues. Unmatched junction bases numbered 10, after V lost 4 bases and J lost 1 base. Germline V gene lookup returns CDR1 SQVTM and CDR2 ANQGSEA. CDR3 sequence (DNA): TGCAGCGTTGGGTATCCGGACAGGAGTTCCTACGAGCAGTACTTC. Translated: CSVGYPDRSSYEQYF.